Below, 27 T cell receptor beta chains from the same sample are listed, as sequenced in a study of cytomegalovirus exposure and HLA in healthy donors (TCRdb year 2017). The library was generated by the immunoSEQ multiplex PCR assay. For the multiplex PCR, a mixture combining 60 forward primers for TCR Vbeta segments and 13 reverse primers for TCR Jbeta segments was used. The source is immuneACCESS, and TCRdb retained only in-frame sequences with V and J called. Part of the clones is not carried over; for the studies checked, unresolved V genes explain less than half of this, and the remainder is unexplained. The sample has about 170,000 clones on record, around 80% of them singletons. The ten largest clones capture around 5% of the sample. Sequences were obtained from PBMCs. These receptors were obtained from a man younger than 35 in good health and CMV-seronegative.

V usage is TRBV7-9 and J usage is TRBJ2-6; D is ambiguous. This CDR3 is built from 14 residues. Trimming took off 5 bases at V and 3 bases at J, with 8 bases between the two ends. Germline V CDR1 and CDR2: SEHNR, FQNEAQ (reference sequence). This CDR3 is CASSATSGANVLTF. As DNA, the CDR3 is TGTGCCAGCAGCGCAACCAGTGGGGCCAACGTCCTGACTTTC. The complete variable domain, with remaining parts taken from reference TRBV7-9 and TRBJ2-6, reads DTGVSQNPRHKITKRGQNVTFRCDPISEHNRLYWYRQTLGQGPEFLTYFQNEAQLEKSRLLSDRFSAERPKGSFSTLEIQRTEQGDSAMYLCASSATSGANVLTFGAGSRLTVL.

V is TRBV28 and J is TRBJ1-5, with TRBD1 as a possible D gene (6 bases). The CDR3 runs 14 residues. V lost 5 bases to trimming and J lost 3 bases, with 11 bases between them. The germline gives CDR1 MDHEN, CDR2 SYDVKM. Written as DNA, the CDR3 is TGTGCCAGCAGTCCGACAGGATACAATCAGCCCCAGCATTTT. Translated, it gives CASSPTGYNQPQHF.

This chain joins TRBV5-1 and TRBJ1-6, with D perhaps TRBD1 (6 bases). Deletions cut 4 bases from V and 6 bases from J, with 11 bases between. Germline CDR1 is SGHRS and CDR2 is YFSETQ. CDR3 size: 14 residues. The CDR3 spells CASSADRSNSPLHF. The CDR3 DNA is TGCGCCAGCAGCGCCGACAGGAGTAATTCACCCCTCCACTTT.

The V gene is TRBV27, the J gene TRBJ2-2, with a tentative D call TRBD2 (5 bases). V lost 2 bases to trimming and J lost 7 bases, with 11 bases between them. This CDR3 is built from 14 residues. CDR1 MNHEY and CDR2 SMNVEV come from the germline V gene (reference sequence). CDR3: CASSLAPGFGELFF. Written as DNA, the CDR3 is TGTGCCAGCAGTTTAGCGCCGGGGTTCGGGGAGCTGTTTTTT.

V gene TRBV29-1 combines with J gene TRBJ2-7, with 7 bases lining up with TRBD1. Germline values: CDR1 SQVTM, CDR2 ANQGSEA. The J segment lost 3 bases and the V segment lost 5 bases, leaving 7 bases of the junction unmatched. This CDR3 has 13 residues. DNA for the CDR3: TGCAGCGTTAAAATCAGGGGGATCTACGAGCAGTACTTC. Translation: CSVKIRGIYEQYF.

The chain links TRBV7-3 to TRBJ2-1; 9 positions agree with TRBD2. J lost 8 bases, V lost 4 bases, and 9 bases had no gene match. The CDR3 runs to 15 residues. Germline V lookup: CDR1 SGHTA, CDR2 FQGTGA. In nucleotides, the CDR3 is TGTGCCAGCAGCTCGGGACTAGCCCAATGGGATGAGCAGTTCTTC. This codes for CASSSGLAQWDEQFF.

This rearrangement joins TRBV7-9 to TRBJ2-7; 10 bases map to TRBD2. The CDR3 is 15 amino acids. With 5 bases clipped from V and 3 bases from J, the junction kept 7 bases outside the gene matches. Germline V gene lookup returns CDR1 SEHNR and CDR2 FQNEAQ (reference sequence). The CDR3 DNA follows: TGTGCCAGCAGCCCCCCTAGCGGGAGCATCTACGAGCAGTACTTC. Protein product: CASSPPSGSIYEQYF.

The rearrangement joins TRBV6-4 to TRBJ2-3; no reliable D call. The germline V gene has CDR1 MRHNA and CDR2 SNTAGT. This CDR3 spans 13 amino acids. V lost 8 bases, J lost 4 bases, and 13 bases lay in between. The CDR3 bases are TGTGCCAGCGCAAGGAGCACCTCAGATACGCAGTATTTT. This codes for CASARSTSDTQYF.

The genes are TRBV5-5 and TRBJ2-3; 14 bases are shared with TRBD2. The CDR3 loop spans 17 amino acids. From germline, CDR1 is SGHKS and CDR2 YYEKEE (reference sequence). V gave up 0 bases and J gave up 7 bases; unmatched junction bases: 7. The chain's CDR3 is CASSLGLAGGPNHTQYF. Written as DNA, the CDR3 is TGTGCCAGCAGCTTGGGACTAGCGGGAGGGCCTAACCATACGCAGTATTTT.

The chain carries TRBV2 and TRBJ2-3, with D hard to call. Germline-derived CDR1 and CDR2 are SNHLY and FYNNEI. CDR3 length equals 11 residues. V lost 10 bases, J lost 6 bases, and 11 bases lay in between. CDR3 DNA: TGTGCCACCACAGTTTGGGATACGCAGTATTTT. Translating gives CATTVWDTQYF.

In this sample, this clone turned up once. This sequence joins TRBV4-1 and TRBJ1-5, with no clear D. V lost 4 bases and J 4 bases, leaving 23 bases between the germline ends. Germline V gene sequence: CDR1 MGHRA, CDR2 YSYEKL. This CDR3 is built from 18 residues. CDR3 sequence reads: CASSRTERRGTKNQPQHF. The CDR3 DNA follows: TGCGCCAGCAGCCGAACAGAACGACGGGGAACTAAAAATCAGCCCCAGCATTTT.

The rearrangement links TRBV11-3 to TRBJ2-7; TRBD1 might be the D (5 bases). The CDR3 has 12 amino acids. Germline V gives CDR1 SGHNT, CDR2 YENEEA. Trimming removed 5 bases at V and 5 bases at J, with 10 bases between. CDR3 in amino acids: CASSPWGNEQYF. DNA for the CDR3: TGTGCCAGCAGCCCCTGGGGCAACGAGCAGTACTTC. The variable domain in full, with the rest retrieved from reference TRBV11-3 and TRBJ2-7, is EAGVVQSPRYKIIEKKQPVAFWCNPISGHNTLYWYLQNLGQGPELLIRYENEEAVDDSQLPKDRFSAERLKGVDSTLKIQPAELGDSAVYLCASSPWGNEQYFGPGTRLTVT.

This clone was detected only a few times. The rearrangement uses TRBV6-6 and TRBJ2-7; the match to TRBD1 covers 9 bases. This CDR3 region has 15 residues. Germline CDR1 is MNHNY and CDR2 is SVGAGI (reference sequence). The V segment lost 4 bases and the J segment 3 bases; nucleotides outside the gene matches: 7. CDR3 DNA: TGTGCCAGCAGTTCACCGGGACAGGGAATCTACGAGCAGTACTTC. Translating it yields CASSSPGQGIYEQYF.

CDR3 nucleotides: TGTGCCAGCACCCCAATGTATGGAACTAGCGGGGGGTACGAGCAGTACTTC. Protein: CASTPMYGTSGGYEQYF. J is TRBJ2-7 and V is TRBV28; 12 positions match TRBD2. The CDR3 has 17 amino acids. The germline gives CDR1 MDHEN, CDR2 SYDVKM. V lost 7 bases, J lost 4 bases, and 14 bases stayed unmatched.

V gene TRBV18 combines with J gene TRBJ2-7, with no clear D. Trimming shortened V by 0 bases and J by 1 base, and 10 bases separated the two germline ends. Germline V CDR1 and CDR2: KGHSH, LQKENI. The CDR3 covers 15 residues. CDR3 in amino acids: CASSPPGSPSYEQYF. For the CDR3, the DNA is TGTGCCAGCTCACCACCGGGCAGCCCTTCCTACGAGCAGTACTTC. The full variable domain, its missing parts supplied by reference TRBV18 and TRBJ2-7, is NAGVMQNPRHLVRRRGQEARLRCSPMKGHSHVYWYRQLPEEGLKFMVYLQKENIIDESGMPKERFSAEFPKEGPSILRIQQVVRGDSAAYFCASSPPGSPSYEQYFGPGTRLTVT.

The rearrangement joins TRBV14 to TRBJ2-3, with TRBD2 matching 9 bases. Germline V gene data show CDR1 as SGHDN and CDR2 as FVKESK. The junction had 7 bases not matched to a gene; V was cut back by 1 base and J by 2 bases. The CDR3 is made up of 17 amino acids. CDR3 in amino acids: CASSQVERGAYTDTQYF. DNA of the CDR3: TGTGCCAGCAGCCAAGTTGAGCGGGGGGCCTACACAGATACGCAGTATTTT.

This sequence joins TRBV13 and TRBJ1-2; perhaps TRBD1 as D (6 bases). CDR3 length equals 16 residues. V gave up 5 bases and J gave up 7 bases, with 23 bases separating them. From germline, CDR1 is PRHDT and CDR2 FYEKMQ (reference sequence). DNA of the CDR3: TGTGCCAGCAGCCCTACACTACAGGGCGCGAGTGGTGGCTACACCTTC. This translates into CASSPTLQGASGGYTF.

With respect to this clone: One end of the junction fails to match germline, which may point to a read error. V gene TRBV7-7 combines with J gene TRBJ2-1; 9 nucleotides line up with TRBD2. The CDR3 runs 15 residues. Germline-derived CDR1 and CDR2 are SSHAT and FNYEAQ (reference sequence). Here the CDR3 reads CASSSAGTSSNEQFF. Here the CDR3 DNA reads TGTGCTAGCAGCTCCGCCGGGACTAGCTCCAATGAGCAGTTCTTC.

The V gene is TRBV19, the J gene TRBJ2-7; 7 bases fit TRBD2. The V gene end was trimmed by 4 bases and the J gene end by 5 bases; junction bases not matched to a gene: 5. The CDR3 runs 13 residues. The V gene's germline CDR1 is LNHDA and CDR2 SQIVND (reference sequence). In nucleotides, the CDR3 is TGTGCCAGTAGTACGGCGGGAGTCAACGAGCAGTACTTC. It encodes CASSTAGVNEQYF.

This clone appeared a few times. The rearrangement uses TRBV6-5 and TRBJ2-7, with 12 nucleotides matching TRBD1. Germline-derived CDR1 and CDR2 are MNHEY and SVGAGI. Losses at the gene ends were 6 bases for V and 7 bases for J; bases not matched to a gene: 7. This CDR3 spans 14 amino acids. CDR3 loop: CASRGTGGFREQYF. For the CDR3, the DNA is TGTGCCAGCAGGGGGACAGGGGGCTTTAGGGAGCAGTACTTC.

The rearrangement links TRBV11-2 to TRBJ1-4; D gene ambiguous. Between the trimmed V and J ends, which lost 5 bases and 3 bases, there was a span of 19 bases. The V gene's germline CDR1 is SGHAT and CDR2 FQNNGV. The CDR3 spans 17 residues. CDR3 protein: CASSRPGVPGANEKLFF. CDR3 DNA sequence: TGTGCCAGCAGCCGACCTGGGGTTCCGGGAGCTAATGAAAAACTGTTTTTT.

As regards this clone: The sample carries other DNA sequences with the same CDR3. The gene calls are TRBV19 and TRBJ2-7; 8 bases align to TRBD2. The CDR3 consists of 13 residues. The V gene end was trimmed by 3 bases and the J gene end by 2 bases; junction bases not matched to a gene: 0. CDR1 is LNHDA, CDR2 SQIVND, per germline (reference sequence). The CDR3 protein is CASSISGTYEQYF. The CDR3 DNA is TGTGCCAGTAGTATTAGCGGGACCTACGAGCAGTACTTC.

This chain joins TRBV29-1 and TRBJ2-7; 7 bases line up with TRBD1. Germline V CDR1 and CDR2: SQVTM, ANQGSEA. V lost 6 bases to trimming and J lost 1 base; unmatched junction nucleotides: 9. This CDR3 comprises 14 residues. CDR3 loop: CSVLVPGQSYEQYF. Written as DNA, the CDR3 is TGCAGCGTCCTGGTACCGGGACAGTCCTACGAGCAGTACTTC.

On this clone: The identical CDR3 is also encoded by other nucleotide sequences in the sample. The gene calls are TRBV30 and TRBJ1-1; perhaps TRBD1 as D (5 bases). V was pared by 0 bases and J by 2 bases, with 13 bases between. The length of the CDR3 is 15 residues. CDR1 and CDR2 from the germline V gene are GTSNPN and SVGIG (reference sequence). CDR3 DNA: TGTGCCTGGAGTGTATGGGGCGGGAAAAACACTGAAGCTTTCTTT. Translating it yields CAWSVWGGKNTEAFF.

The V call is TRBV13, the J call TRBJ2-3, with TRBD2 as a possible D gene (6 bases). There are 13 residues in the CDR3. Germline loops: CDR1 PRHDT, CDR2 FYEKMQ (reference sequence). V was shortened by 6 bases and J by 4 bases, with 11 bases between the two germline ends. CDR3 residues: CASSVTGADTQYF. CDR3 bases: TGTGCCAGCAGTGTAACGGGGGCAGATACGCAGTATTTT.

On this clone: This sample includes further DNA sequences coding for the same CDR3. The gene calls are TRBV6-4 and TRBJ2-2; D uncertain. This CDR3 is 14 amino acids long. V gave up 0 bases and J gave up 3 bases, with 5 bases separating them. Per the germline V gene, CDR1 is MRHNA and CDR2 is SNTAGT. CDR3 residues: CASSDSSDTGELFF. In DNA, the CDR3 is TGTGCCAGCAGTGACTCGTCAGACACCGGGGAGCTGTTTTTT.

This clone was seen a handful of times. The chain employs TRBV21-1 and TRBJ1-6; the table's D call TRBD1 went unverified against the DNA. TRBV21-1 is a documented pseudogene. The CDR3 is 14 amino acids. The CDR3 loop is CASSTQQGFSPLHF. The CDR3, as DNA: TGTGCCAGCAGCACCCAACAGGGCTTCTCACCCCTCCACTTT.